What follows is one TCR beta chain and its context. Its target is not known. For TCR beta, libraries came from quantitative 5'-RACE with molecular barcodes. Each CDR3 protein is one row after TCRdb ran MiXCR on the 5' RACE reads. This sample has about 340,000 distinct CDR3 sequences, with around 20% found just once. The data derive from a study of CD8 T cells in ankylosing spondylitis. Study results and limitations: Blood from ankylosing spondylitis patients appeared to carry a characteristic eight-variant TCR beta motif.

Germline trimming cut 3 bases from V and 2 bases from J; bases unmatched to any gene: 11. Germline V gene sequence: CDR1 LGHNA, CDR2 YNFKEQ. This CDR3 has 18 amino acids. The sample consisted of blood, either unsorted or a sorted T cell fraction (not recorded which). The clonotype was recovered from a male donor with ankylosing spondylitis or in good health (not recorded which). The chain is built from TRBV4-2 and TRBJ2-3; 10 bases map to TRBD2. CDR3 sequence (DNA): TGTGCCAGCAGCCAGCGTAGCGGGGGGACAGATCCCACAGATACGCAGTATTTT. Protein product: CASSQRSGGTDPTDTQYF.